This entry concerns a single T cell receptor (beta chain). The data were taken from a study of shared clonotypes between healthy human individuals. Looked up from germline, CDR1 is MDHEN and CDR2 is SYDVKM. This CDR3 comprises 16 residues. V lost 4 bases and J lost 4; bases outside the gene matches: 11. Assay runs were performed at deep level. The genomic DNA of each subset was split evenly across several immunoSEQ plates. TCRdb's table, derived via immunoSEQ multiplex PCR, lists solely in-frame clones and lacks some. The sample shows some 2 million clones, 85% to 95% of them seen only once. The rearrangement uses TRBV28 and TRBJ1-2; 8 nucleotides align to TRBD1. The TCR originated in a man between 18 and 29 years old in good health. Sequencing was carried out using naive CD4+ T cells sorted from blood. As for subset: CD45RA+ positively selected. The CDR3, as DNA: TGTGCCAGCAGTTCACGCTCAGGGGGCCGGGTCTATGGCTACACCTTC. Its protein product is CASSSRSGGRVYGYTF.